This T cell receptor beta chain was recovered during a study of blood T cell repertoires in COVID-19. Study-level information: Both acute and convalescent COVID-19 samples were obtained from the United States, Italy and Spain. Sources were T cells, B-cell-depleted T cells, or PBMCs; the material itself was cDNA or gDNA.

This clone was seen a few times. Germline CDR1 reads SGHAT; CDR2 reads FQNNGV. V gave up 5 bases and J gave up 5 bases; unmatched junction bases: 16. This CDR3 contains 19 residues. Per the study methods: By means of reference gene primer amplification, nucleated cell counts were estimated. Using immunoSEQ multiplex PCR, the repertoire was profiled, and TCRdb retains in-frame clones only, with some absent. That table supplies the V and J calls and clone size; D and trimming were determined from the DNA. The sample holds around 160,000 clones, nearly 80% seen once. The chain joins TRBV11-2 to TRBJ1-5; 12 nucleotides line up with TRBD1. The sequenced material came from peripheral blood. This clonotype was obtained from an elderly woman with acute or convalescent COVID-19. This CDR3 is CASSPGWRGQGAIHQPQHF. Here the CDR3 DNA reads TGTGCCAGCAGCCCGGGCTGGCGGGGACAGGGGGCTATACATCAGCCCCAGCATTTT.